The 10 T cell receptor beta chains below were found in one sample sequenced in a study of cytomegalovirus exposure and HLA in healthy donors. Only in-frame clones appear in the TCRdb table, and some are missing; sequencing was by immunoSEQ multiplex PCR. The sample contains roughly 260,000 clones, about 87% of which appear only once. The source material was PBMCs. The origin of the receptors is a man younger than 30 in good health and CMV-seronegative.

The chain has TRBV4-1 and TRBJ1-2; perhaps TRBD1 as D (6 bases). CDR3 length: 15 residues. The V and J ends lost 0 bases and 8 bases respectively, with 16 bases between them. The V gene's germline CDR1 is MGHRA and CDR2 YSYEKL. The CDR3 spells CASSQDIRGAWGYTF. The CDR3 nucleotides read TGCGCCAGCAGCCAAGATATCCGGGGGGCTTGGGGCTACACCTTC.

The rearrangement uses TRBV7-9 and TRBJ1-2; 12 positions match TRBD1. Trimming removed 4 bases from V and 6 bases from J; junction bases left unmatched: 15. The CDR3 extends over 18 amino acids. CDR1 and CDR2 (germline): SEHNR, FQNEAQ (reference sequence). The chain's CDR3 is CASSSLRDRGLYIHGYTF. The CDR3 DNA reads as TGTGCCAGCAGCTCCCTCCGGGACAGGGGGCTATATATTCATGGCTACACCTTC.

CDR3 sequence: CASSYISGRKETQYF. The DNA for the CDR3 is TGTGCCAGCAGTTACATAAGTGGCAGGAAAGAGACCCAGTACTTC. This chain uses TRBV6-5 with TRBJ2-5; unclear D gene. Trimming removed 2 bases at V and 3 bases at J, with 13 bases between. The germline CDR1 and CDR2 sequences are MNHEY and SVGAGI. The CDR3 runs 15 residues.

The rearrangement joins TRBV4-1 to TRBJ2-3; TRBD1 aligns across 7 bases. Germline CDR1 and CDR2: MGHRA and YSYEKL. This CDR3 contains 19 residues. After removal of 3 bases from V and 1 base from J, the junction contained 16 bases not matched to a gene. The CDR3 sequence is CASSHVPTGEHSGTDTQYF. Written as DNA, the CDR3 is TGCGCCAGCAGCCACGTACCCACAGGGGAGCATTCTGGCACAGATACGCAGTATTTT.

The J gene is TRBJ1-1, the V gene TRBV2; D gene uncertain. This CDR3 region has 11 residues. The V end lost 9 bases, the J end lost 1 base, and 6 bases lay between the germline ends. CDR1 SNHLY and CDR2 FYNNEI come from the germline V gene. CDR3: CASAGNTEAFF. CDR3 nucleotides: TGTGCCAGTGCCGGGAACACTGAAGCTTTCTTT.

This clone was counted a single time. The chain combines TRBV29-1 with TRBJ1-1, with 7 bases matching TRBD1. From germline, CDR1 is SQVTM and CDR2 ANQGSEA. The CDR3 totals 14 residues. V shed 4 bases, J shed 4 bases, and the junction held 9 bases outside the gene matches. The CDR3 here is CSVGGGTWGTEAFF. CDR3 sequence (DNA): TGCAGCGTTGGAGGGGGCACTTGGGGCACTGAAGCTTTCTTT.

The chain couples TRBV9 to TRBJ2-7, with D maybe TRBD1 (5 bases). CDR1 and CDR2 (germline): SGDLS, YYNGEE. V dropped 0 bases and J dropped 1 base, with 11 bases sitting between them. CDR3 length: 15 amino acids. The CDR3 loop is CASSVAPTASYEQYF. The CDR3, as DNA: TGTGCCAGCAGCGTAGCCCCGACAGCTTCCTACGAGCAGTACTTC.

The chain combines TRBV2 with TRBJ1-6; D is uncertain. The germline gives CDR1 SNHLY, CDR2 FYNNEI. With 11 bases removed from V and 5 bases from J, the gap between germline ends came to 10 bases. CDR3 size: 12 residues. Here the CDR3 DNA reads TGTGCCGGTATACGGGATAATTCACCCCTCCACTTT. Translated: CAGIRDNSPLHF. The full variable domain, its missing parts supplied by reference TRBV2 and TRBJ1-6, is EPEVTQTPSHQVTQMGQEVILRCVPISNHLYFYWYRQILGQKVEFLVSFYNNEISEKSEIFDDQFSVERPDGSNFTLKIRSTKLEDSAMYFCAGIRDNSPLHFGNGTRLTVT.

The genes are TRBV7-2 and TRBJ2-5; 8 positions agree with TRBD1. Trimming took 3 bases from V and 1 from J; bases not matched to a gene: 1. CDR3 length equals 14 residues. Germline CDR1 reads SGHTA; CDR2 reads FQGNSA. CDR3 amino acids: CASSLGQAQETQYF. The CDR3 nucleotides are TGTGCCAGCAGCTTGGGACAGGCCCAAGAGACCCAGTACTTC.

This chain uses TRBV28 with TRBJ2-2; a weak D match, TRBD1 (5 bases). V lost 3 bases and J lost 6, with 20 bases in between. Per germline, CDR1 MDHEN and CDR2 SYDVKM. This CDR3 is built from 17 residues. CDR3 sequence reads: CASSFLLGRATSGELFF. The CDR3 DNA sequence: TGTGCCAGCAGTTTTCTGTTGGGCAGGGCTACATCCGGGGAGCTGTTTTTT.